The rows below give T cell receptor beta chains drawn from one sample of a study of breast tumors, draining lymph nodes, adjacent tissues. In TCRdb, the multiplex PCR reads were re-called with MiXCR into one record per CDR3 protein. Of 50,000 to 65,000 distinct CDR3 sequences listed, roughly 40% are singletons. Sequencing was carried out using breast tumor tissue. The receptor set was obtained from a female donor with breast cancer. Some clones in this sample may be carry-over from other donors' samples. CDR3s include the opening cysteine and the closing phenylalanine or tryptophan. The D gene is left open where the match is weak. Size is stated for part of the rows, as once, few or many counts, or as a class when the clone is expanded.

j_call d_call clone_size v_call cdr3_aa cdr3_nt
TRBJ2-3 TRBD2 once TRBV9 CASSVVSGTGDTQYF TGTGCCAGCAGCGTAGTAAGCGGGACGGGAGATACGCAGTATTTT
TRBJ1-2 TRBD1 - TRBV2 CASRRQGILGGYTF TGTGCCAGCAGGCGACAGGGGATCCTGGGGGGCTACACCTTC
TRBJ1-2 - medium-sized TRBV29-1 CSVKAGDLHGYTF TGCAGCGTCAAAGCCGGGGACCTTCATGGCTACACCTTC
TRBJ2-1 TRBD2 - TRBV7-9 CASNLLGDLAGGKKVEQLF TGTGCCAGCAACTTATTAGGAGACCTAGCGGGAGGGAAAAAGGTTGAGCAGCTCTTC
TRBJ1-5 - - TRBV28 CASSALGSTQHF TGTGCCAGCAGTGCACTGGGCAGCACCCAGCATTTT
TRBJ1-3 - - TRBV19 CASGIRRVEGDTIYF TGTGCCAGTGGTATACGCCGGGTGGAAGGAGACACCATATATTTT
TRBJ1-3 - - TRBV12-3/TRBV12-4 CASSPAGNYGYTVYF TGTGCCAGCAGTCCAGCAGGGAACTATGGCTACACCGTATATTTT
TRBJ2-7 - many TRBV9 CASSPGGLYEQYF TGTGCCAGCAGCCCCGGAGGTCTATACGAGCAGTACTTC
TRBJ2-6 TRBD2 many TRBV7-2 CASSQGLAGDSGANVLTF TGTGCCAGCAGCCAAGGACTAGCGGGAGACTCTGGGGCCAACGTCCTGACTTTC
TRBJ2-7 TRBD1 - TRBV11-1 CASRKGGRPYEQYF TGTGCCAGCAGAAAAGGGGGCAGGCCCTACGAGCAGTACTTC
TRBJ2-7 - many TRBV7-9 CASSLMPGREQYF TGTGCCAGCAGCTTAATGCCGGGACGCGAGCAGTACTTC
TRBJ2-2 TRBD2 - TRBV7-2 CASRGTSGSTGELFF TGTGCCAGCAGGGGGACTAGCGGGAGCACCGGGGAGCTGTTTTTT
TRBJ1-6 TRBD1 - TRBV6-5 CASRKKGQGSPLHF TGTGCCAGCAGGAAAAAGGGACAGGGCTCACCCCTCCACTTT
TRBJ2-5 - - TRBV20-1 CSARNRAGGTQYF TGCAGTGCTAGGAACAGGGCTGGAGGGACCCAGTACTTC
TRBJ1-5 - - TRBV20-1 CSVAGGANSTQPQHF TGCAGTGTGGCGGGGGGGGCGAATAGCACCCAGCCCCAGCATTTT
TRBJ2-3 TRBD1 many TRBV9 CASSVQAGNRGDTQYF TGTGCCAGCAGCGTACAAGCTGGCAACAGGGGAGATACGCAGTATTTT
TRBJ1-2 TRBD1 - TRBV7-3 CASSPGQGGYNGYTF TGTGCCAGCAGCCCCGGACAGGGCGGCTACAATGGCTACACCTTC
TRBJ1-2 TRBD1 - TRBV30 CAWSSETGGLSGYTF TGTGCCTGGAGTTCAGAGACAGGGGGTCTTAGTGGCTACACCTTC
TRBJ2-7 - - TRBV5-8 CASGSGDPGSYEQYF TGTGCCAGCGGCTCGGGGGATCCGGGCTCCTACGAGCAGTACTTC
TRBJ2-1 TRBD2 - TRBV20-1 CGARVLAGWDEQFF TGCGGTGCTAGAGTGCTAGCGGGATGGGATGAGCAGTTCTTC
TRBJ1-6 - once TRBV12-3/TRBV12-4 CASGLGESPLHF TGTGCCAGCGGGCTTGGAGAGTCACCCCTCCACTTT
TRBJ2-1 - many TRBV12-3/TRBV12-4 CASTFRDGNEQFF TGTGCCAGCACCTTCCGGGACGGGAATGAGCAGTTCTTC